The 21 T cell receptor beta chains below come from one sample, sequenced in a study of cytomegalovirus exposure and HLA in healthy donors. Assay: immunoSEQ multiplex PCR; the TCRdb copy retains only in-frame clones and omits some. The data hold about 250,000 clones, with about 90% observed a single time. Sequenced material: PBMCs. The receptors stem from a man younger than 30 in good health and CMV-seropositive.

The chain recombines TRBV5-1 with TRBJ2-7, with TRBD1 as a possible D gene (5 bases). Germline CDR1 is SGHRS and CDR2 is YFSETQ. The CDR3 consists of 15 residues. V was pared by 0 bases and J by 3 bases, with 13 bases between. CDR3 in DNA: TGCGCCAGCAGCTTGGCCCAGGGTACTCACTACGAGCAGTACTTC. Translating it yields CASSLAQGTHYEQYF.

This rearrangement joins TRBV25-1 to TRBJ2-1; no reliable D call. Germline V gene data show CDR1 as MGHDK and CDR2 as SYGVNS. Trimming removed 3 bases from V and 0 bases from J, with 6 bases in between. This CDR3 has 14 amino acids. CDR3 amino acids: CASSDAVSYNEQFF. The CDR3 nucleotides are TGTGCCAGCAGTGACGCGGTCTCCTACAATGAGCAGTTCTTC.

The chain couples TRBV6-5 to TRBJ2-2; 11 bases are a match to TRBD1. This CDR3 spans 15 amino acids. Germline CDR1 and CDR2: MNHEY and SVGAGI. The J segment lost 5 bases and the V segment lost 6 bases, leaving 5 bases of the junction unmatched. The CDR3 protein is CASRRDRGGTGELFF. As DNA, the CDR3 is TGTGCCAGCAGGCGGGACAGGGGGGGAACCGGGGAGCTGTTTTTT.

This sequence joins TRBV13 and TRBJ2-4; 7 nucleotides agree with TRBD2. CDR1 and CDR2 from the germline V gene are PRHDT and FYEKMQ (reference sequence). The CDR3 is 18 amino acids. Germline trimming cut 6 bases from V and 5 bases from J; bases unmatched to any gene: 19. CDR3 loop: CASRYYSPGGPRENIQYF. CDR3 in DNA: TGTGCCAGCAGATACTACTCGCCGGGGGGACCTCGGGAAAACATTCAGTACTTC.

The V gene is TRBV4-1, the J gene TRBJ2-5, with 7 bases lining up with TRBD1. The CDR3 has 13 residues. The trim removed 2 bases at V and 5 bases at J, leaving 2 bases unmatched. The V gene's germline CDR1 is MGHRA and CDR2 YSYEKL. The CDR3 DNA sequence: TGCGCCAGCAGCCAATTGACAGGGGAGACCCAGTACTTC. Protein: CASSQLTGETQYF.

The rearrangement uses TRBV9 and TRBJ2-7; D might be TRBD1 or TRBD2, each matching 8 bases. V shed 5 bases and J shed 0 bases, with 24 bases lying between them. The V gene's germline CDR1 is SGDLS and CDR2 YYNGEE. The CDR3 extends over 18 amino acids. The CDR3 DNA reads TGTGCCAGCAGACGACAGGGGATGCGGGAGGCGCTCTCCTACGAGCAGTACTTC. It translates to CASRRQGMREALSYEQYF.

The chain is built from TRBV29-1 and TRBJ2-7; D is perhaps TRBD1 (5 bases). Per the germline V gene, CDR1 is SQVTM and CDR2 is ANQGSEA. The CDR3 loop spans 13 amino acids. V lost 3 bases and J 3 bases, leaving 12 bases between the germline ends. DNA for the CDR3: TGCAGCGTTGATCTGGGGCAGGGCTACGAGCAGTACTTC. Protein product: CSVDLGQGYEQYF.

CDR3 region: CASSTRTGISNQPQHF. In DNA form, the CDR3 reads TGTGCCAGTAGTACCCGGACAGGGATTAGCAATCAGCCCCAGCATTTT. The genes are TRBV19 and TRBJ1-5; TRBD1 aligns across 8 bases. Germline loops: CDR1 LNHDA, CDR2 SQIVND (reference sequence). This CDR3 is built from 16 residues. V lost 4 bases, J lost 0 bases, and 5 bases stayed unmatched.

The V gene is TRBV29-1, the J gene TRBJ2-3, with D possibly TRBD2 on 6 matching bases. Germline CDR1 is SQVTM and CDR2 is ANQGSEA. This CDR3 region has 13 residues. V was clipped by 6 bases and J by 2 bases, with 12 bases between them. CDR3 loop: CSVKRALTDTQYF. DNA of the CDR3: TGCAGCGTAAAGCGGGCCCTCACAGATACGCAGTATTTT.

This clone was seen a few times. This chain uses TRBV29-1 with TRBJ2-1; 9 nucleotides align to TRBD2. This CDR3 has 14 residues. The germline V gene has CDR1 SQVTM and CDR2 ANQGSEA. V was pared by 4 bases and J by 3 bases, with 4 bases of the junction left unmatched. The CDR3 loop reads CSVATSGDYNEQFF. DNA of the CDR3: TGCAGCGTTGCGACTAGCGGAGACTACAATGAGCAGTTCTTC.

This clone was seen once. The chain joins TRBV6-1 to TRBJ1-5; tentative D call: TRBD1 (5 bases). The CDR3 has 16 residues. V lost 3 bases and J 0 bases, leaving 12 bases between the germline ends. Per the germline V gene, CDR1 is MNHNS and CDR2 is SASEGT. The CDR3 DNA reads TGTGCCAGCAGTGAGCCCCCAGGGTTTAGCAATCAGCCCCAGCATTTT. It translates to CASSEPPGFSNQPQHF.

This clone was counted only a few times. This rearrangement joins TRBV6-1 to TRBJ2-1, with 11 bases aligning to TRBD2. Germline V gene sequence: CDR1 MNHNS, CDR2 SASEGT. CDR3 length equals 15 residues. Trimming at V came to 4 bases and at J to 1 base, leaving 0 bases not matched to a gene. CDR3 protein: CASSVAGGSYNEQFF. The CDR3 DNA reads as TGTGCCAGCAGTGTAGCGGGAGGGTCCTACAATGAGCAGTTCTTC.

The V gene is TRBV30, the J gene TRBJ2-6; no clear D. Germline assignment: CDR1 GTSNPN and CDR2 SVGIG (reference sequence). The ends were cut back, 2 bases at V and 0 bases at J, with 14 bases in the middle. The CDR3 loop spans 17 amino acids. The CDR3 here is CAWSSYYRSSGANVLTF. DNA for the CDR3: TGTGCCTGGAGTTCTTATTATCGTAGCTCTGGGGCCAACGTCCTGACTTTC.

The chain's CDR3 is CASSVGGVGSYEQYF. CDR3 bases: TGTGCCAGCAGCGTAGGTGGGGTTGGATCCTACGAGCAGTACTTC. This chain links TRBV9 with TRBJ2-7; D unresolved. Germline V gene sequence: CDR1 SGDLS, CDR2 YYNGEE. Trimming left V 0 bases short and J 1 base short, with 11 bases between. This CDR3 has 15 residues.

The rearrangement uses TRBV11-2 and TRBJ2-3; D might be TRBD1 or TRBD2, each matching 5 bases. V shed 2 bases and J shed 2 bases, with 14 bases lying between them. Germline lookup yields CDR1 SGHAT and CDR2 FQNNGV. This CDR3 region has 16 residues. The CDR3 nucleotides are TGTGCCAGCAGCTTATGGGGACGGCGGGCCACAGATACGCAGTATTTT. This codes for CASSLWGRRATDTQYF.

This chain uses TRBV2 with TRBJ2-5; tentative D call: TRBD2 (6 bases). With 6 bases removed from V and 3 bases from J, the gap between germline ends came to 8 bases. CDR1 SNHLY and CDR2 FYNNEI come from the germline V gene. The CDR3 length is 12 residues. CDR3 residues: CASRTGEETQYF. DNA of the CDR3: TGTGCCAGCAGGACGGGGGAAGAGACCCAGTACTTC.

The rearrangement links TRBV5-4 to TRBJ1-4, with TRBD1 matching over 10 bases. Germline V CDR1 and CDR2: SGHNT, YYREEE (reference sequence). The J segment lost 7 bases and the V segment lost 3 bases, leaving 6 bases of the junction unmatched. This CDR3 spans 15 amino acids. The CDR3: CASSSSGQGSEKLFF. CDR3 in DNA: TGTGCCAGCAGCTCCTCGGGACAGGGGAGTGAAAAACTGTTTTTT.

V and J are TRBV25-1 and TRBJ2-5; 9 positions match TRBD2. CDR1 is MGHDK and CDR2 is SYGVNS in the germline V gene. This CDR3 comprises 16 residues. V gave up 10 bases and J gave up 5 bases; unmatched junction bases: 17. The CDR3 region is CATVSGVAGEFETQYF. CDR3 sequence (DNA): TGTGCCACCGTCTCGGGGGTAGCGGGAGAGTTCGAGACCCAGTACTTC.

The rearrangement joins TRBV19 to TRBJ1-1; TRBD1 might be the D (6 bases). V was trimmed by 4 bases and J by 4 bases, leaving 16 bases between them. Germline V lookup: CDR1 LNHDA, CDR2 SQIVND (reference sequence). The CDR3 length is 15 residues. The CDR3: CASSTRQVAGTEAFF. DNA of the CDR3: TGTGCCAGTAGTACACGACAGGTTGCGGGCACTGAAGCTTTCTTT.

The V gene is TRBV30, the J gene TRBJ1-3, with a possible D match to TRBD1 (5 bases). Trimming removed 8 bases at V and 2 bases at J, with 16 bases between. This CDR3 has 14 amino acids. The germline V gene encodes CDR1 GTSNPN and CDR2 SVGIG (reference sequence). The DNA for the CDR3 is TGTGCCGGTCGGGGCCCTGGAACTGGAAACACCATATATTTT. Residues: CAGRGPGTGNTIYF.

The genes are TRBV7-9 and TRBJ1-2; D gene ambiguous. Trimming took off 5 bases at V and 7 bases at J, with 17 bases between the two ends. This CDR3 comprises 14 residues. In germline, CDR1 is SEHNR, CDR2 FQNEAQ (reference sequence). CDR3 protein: CASSLDTGLLGYTF. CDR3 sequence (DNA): TGTGCCAGCAGCCTCGACACGGGGTTACTTGGCTACACCTTC.